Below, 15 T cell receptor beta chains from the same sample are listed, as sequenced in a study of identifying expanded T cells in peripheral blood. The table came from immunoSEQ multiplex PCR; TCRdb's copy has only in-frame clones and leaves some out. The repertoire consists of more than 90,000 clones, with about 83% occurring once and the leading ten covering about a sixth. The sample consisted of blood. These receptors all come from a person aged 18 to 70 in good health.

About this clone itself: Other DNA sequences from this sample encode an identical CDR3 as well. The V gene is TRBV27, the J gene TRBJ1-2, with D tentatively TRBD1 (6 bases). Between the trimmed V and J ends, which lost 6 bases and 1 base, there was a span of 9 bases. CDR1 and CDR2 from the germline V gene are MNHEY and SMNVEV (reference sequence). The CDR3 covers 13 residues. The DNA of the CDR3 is TGTGCCAGCAGCTTACAGGGTAACTATGGCTACACCTTC. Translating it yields CASSLQGNYGYTF.

The CDR3 nucleotides read TGCGCCAGCAGCCAAGATACGAGGGGCTCATACGGCTACACCTTC. Amino acids: CASSQDTRGSYGYTF. The chain has TRBV4-3 and TRBJ1-2; D possibly corresponds to TRBD1 (5 bases). Trimming removed 0 bases from V and 8 bases from J, with 16 bases in between. Germline CDR1 reads LGHNA; CDR2 reads YSLEER. This CDR3 contains 15 residues.

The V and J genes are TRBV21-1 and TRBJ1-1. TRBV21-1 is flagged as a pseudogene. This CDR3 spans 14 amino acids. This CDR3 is CASSKGQIRTEAFF. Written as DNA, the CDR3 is TGTGCCAGCAGCAAAGGGCAAATCCGGACTGAAGCTTTCTTT.

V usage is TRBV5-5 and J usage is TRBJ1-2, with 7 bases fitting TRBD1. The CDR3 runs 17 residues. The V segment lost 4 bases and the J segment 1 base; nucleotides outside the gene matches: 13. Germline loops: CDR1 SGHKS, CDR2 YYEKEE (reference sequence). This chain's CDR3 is CASSPGQSFLFNYGYTF. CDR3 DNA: TGTGCCAGCAGCCCGGGACAGTCGTTTTTATTTAACTATGGCTACACCTTC.

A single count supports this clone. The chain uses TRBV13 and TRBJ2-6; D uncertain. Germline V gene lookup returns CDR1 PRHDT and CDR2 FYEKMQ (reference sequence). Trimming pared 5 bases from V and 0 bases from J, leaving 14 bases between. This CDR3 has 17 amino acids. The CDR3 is CASSRHSQSSGANVLTF. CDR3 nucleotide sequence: TGTGCCAGCAGCCGGCACTCCCAGAGCTCTGGGGCCAACGTCCTGACTTTC.

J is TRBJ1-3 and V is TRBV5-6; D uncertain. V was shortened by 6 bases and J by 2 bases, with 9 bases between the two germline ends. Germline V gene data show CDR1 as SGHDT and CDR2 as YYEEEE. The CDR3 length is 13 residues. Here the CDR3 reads CASTPRPGNTIYF. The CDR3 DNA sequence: TGTGCCAGCACCCCTAGGCCTGGAAACACCATATATTTT.

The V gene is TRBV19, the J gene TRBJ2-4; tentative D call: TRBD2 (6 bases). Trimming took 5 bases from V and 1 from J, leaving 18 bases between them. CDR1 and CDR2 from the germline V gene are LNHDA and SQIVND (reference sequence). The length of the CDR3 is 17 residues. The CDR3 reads CASSFRAGKAAKNIQYF. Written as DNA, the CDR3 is TGTGCCAGTAGTTTCCGTGCGGGGAAGGCGGCCAAAAACATTCAGTACTTC.

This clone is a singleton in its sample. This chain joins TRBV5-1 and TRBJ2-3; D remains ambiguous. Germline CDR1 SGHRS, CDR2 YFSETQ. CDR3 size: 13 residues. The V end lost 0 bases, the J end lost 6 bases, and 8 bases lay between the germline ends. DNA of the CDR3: TGCGCCAGCAGCTTGGTACAATCGGATACGCAGTATTTT. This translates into CASSLVQSDTQYF.

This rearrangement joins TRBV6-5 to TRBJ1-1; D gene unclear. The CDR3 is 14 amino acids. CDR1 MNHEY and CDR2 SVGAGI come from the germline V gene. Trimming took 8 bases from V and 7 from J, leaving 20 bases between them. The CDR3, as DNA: TGTGCCAGCTGCCTTAAGGTTACCGTCTGTGAAGCTTTCTTT. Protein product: CASCLKVTVCEAFF.

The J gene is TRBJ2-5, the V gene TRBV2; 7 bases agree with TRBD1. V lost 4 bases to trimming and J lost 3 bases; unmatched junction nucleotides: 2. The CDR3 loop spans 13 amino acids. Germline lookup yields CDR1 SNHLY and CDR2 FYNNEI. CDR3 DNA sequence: TGTGCCAGCAGTGGGGACAGCAAAGAGACCCAGTACTTC. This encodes CASSGDSKETQYF.

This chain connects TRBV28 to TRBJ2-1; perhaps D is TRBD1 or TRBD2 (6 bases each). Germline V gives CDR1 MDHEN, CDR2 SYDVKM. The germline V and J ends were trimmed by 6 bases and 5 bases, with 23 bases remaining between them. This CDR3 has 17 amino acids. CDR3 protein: CASSPRGRGVKNNEQFF. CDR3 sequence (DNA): TGTGCCAGCAGCCCACGGGGGCGGGGAGTTAAGAACAATGAGCAGTTCTTC. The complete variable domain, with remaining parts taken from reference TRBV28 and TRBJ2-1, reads DVKVTQSSRYLVKRTGEKVFLECVQDMDHENMFWYRQDPGLGLRLIYFSYDVKMKEKGDIPEGYSVSREKKERFSLILESASTNQTSMYLCASSPRGRGVKNNEQFFGPGTRLTVL.

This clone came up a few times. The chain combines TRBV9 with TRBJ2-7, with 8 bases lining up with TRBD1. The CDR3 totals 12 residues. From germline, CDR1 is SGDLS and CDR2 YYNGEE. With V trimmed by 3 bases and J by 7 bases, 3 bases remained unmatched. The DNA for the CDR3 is TGTGCCAGCAGCGAACAGGGGGGTGAGCAGTACTTC. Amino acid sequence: CASSEQGGEQYF.

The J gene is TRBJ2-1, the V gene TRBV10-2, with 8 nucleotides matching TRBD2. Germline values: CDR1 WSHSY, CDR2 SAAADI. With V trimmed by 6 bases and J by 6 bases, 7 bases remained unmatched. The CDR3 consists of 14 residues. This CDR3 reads CASSPGLASNEQFF. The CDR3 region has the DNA TGCGCCAGCAGCCCAGGACTAGCCAGCAATGAGCAGTTCTTC.

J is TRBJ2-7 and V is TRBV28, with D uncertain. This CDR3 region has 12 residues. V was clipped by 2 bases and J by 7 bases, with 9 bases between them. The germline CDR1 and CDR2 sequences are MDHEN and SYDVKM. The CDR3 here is CASSLVLSEQYF. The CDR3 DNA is TGTGCCAGCAGTTTAGTTTTGAGTGAGCAGTACTTC.

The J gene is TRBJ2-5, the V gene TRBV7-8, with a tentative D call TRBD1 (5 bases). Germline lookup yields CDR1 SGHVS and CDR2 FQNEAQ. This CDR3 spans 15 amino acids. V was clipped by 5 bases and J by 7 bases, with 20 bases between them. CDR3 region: CASSPRAPPEGTQYF. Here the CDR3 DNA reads TGTGCCAGCAGCCCCAGGGCGCCGCCCGAAGGGACCCAGTACTTC.